This T cell receptor (beta chain) derives from a study of cytomegalovirus exposure and HLA in healthy donors. The study, taken as a whole, reports: The authors later linked a missense DCLRE1C variant to TCR beta V- and J-gene trimming. Using a false discovery rate of 0.05, a later analysis showed that approximately 18,000 TCR beta sequences were associated with HLA alleles. Most subjects' HLA-A and HLA-B alleles were reportedly predicted from TCR beta sequences.

This cohort consisted of healthy bone marrow donors. As regards this clone: The antigen remains unidentified.

The CDR3 extends over 18 amino acids. V was clipped by 4 bases and J by 2 bases, with 21 bases between them. From germline, CDR1 is ENHRY and CDR2 SYGVKD. PCR involved 60 Vbeta and 13 Jbeta primers. The method was immunoSEQ multiplex PCR; TCRdb's version includes in-frame clones alone and lacks a portion of them. The sample has 180,000 or so clones, 77% seen once. The sample consisted of PBMCs. The chain employs TRBV10-3 and TRBJ1-3; D may be TRBD1 (6 bases). This clonotype was sampled from a man aged 18 to 35 in good health and CMV-seronegative. CDR3 in DNA: TGTGCCATCAGTGGCGGAAGGGAACGACAGGAGCCTGGAAACACCATATATTTT. Translating it yields CAISGGRERQEPGNTIYF.